These 9 T cell receptor beta chains share one sample of origin, sequenced in a study of Tregs in tolerant kidney transplant recipients. The method was immunoSEQ multiplex PCR; TCRdb's version includes in-frame clones alone and lacks a portion of them. The sample lists more than 25,000 clones, approximately 80% seen once, with around 2.3% in the top ten. For these TCRs, the target antigens are not known. Specimen: Tregs from blood cultured with allogeneic cells. These receptors came from a human donor in good health.

This clone was counted between two and nine times. The rearrangement links TRBV7-2 to TRBJ2-3; no clear D gene. The CDR3 runs to 15 residues. Germline CDR1 SGHTA, CDR2 FQGNSA. V lost 0 bases and J lost 4, with 11 bases in between. CDR3 bases: TGTGCCAGCAGCTTAGCGCAGTCGGGTGCAGATACGCAGTATTTT. It yields the protein CASSLAQSGADTQYF. The whole variable domain, filled in from reference TRBV7-2 and TRBJ2-3, reads GAGVSQSPSNKVTEKGKDVELRCDPISGHTALYWYRQSLGQGLEFLIYFQGNSAPDKSGLPSDRFSAERTGGSVSTLTIQRTQQEDSAVYLCASSLAQSGADTQYFGPGTRLTVL.

The chain links TRBV20-1 to TRBJ2-1; possibly TRBD2 for D (5 bases). Germline V gene lookup returns CDR1 DFQATT and CDR2 SNEGSKA (reference sequence). This CDR3 spans 11 amino acids. V lost 3 bases, J lost 14 bases, and 14 bases lay in between. The CDR3 DNA sequence: TGCAGTGCTAGTCCTTCTACCGGGGAGTTCTTC. Translated, it gives CSASPSTGEFF.

The CDR3 here is CASSDRVVAGGLREQYF. CDR3 bases: TGTGCCAGCAGTGACCGTGTAGTAGCGGGAGGGCTTCGGGAGCAGTACTTC. This chain links TRBV2 with TRBJ2-7, with TRBD2 matching over 11 bases. The CDR3 extends over 17 amino acids. Germline V gene data show CDR1 as SNHLY and CDR2 as FYNNEI. V lost 3 bases, J lost 7 bases, and 14 bases stayed unmatched.

The chain carries TRBV29-1 and TRBJ1-2, with a weak D call TRBD1 (6 bases). CDR1 is SQVTM, CDR2 ANQGSEA, per germline. Trimming shortened V by 1 base and J by 4 bases, and 10 bases separated the two germline ends. This CDR3 has 13 residues. The CDR3 region is CSVEGGGLYGYTF. The CDR3 DNA reads TGCAGCGTTGAAGGAGGGGGACTCTATGGCTACACCTTC.

The rearrangement uses TRBV21-1 and TRBJ2-2; the tabulated D call, TRBD2, remains unverified against the DNA. TRBV21-1 is annotated as a pseudogene. This CDR3 comprises 14 residues. This CDR3 is CASPTSLFTGELFF. The CDR3 nucleotides read TGTGCCAGCCCGACTAGTCTCTTCACCGGGGAGCTGTTTTTT.

The chain has TRBV12-2 and TRBJ1-2; the DNA was not compared with TRBD1, the D call given in the table. TRBV12-2 represents a pseudogene. The CDR3 has 15 residues. The CDR3 protein is CASRPQTATNYGYTF. DNA for the CDR3: TGTGCAAGTCGCCCCCAGACAGCTACTAACTATGGCTACACCTTC.

This chain connects TRBV5-5 to TRBJ1-1, with unresolved D. V was shortened by 0 bases and J by 1 base, with 13 bases between the two germline ends. CDR1 is SGHKS and CDR2 is YYEKEE in the germline V gene (reference sequence). This CDR3 is built from 16 residues. The DNA of the CDR3 is TGTGCCAGCAGCTTGGGATCAGGTCACTCGAACACTGAAGCTTTCTTT. Its protein product is CASSLGSGHSNTEAFF.

The rearrangement joins TRBV4-1 to TRBJ2-3, with 9 bases aligning to TRBD2. Germline CDR1 and CDR2: MGHRA and YSYEKL. The CDR3 loop spans 16 amino acids. V gave up 4 bases and J gave up 0 bases; unmatched junction bases: 5. CDR3 sequence reads: CASSPLAGVSTDTQYF. DNA of the CDR3: TGCGCCAGCAGCCCCTTAGCGGGGGTGAGCACAGATACGCAGTATTTT.

The chain employs TRBV2 and TRBJ2-2, with D tentatively TRBD2 (6 bases). The CDR3 has 15 amino acids. The germline V gene encodes CDR1 SNHLY and CDR2 FYNNEI. V was cut by 11 bases and J by 2 bases, with 18 bases left in between. CDR3 region: CAVHRDWINTGELFF. CDR3 sequence (DNA): TGTGCCGTTCACCGGGACTGGATTAACACCGGGGAGCTGTTTTTT.